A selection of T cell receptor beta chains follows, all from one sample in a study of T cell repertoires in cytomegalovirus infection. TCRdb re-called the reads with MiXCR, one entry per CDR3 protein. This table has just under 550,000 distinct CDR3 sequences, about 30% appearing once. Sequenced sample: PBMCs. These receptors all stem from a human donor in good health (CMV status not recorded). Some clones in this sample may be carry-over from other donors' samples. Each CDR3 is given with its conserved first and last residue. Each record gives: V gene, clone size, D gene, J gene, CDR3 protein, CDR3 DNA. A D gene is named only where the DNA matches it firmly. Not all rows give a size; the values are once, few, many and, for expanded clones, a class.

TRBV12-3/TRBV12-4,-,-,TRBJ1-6,CASSLAQAHSPLHF,TGTGCCAGCAGTTTAGCGCAGGCACATTCACCCCTCCACTTT
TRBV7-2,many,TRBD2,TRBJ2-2,CASSRGLAGGHTGELFF,TGTGCCAGCAGCAGGGGGCTAGCGGGAGGTCACACCGGGGAGCTGTTTTTT
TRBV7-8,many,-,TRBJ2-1,CASSPAATGRVDNEQFF,TGTGCCAGCAGCCCCGCCGCTACCGGGAGAGTTGACAATGAGCAGTTCTTC
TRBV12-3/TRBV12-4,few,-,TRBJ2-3,CASSLGSHGGFTDTQYF,TGTGCCAGCAGTTTAGGGAGTCACGGCGGCTTCACAGATACGCAGTATTTT
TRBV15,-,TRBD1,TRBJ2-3,CATSSTGTGDAQYF,TGTGCCACCAGCAGTACCGGGACAGGGGATGCGCAGTATTTT
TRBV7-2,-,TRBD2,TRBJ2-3,CASSVSGRSTDTQYF,TGTGCCAGCAGCGTGAGCGGGAGGAGCACAGATACGCAGTATTTT
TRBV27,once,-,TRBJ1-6,CASSFGPYNSPLHF,TGTGCCAGCAGTTTCGGCCCCTATAATTCACCCCTCCACTTT
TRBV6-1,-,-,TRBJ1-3,CASSEFGNLGTPIYF,TGTGCCAGCAGTGAATTCGGCAATCTCGGTACCCCCATATATTTT
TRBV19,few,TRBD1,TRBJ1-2,CASTGGVYGYTF,TGTGCCAGTACAGGGGGCGTCTATGGCTACACCTTC
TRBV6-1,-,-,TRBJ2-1,CASRREGNEQFF,TGTGCCAGCAGACGGGAAGGCAATGAGCAGTTCTTC
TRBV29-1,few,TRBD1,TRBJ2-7,CSVVWDREREQYF,TGCAGCGTTGTATGGGACAGGGAACGCGAGCAGTACTTC
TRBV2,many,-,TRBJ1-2,CASSMKGDSLRGYTF,TGTGCCAGCAGCATGAAAGGCGACAGCTTAAGAGGCTACACCTTC
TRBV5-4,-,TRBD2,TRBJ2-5,CASSGPVSGGSRQETQYF,TGTGCCAGCAGCGGTCCAGTCTCCGGCGGGAGTCGGCAAGAGACCCAGTACTTC
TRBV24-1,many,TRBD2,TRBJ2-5,CATSDRAAREGLGETQYF,TGTGCCACCAGTGACCGTGCGGCGCGGGAGGGCCTCGGGGAGACCCAGTACTTC
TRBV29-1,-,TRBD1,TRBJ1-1,CSVENRGNTEAFF,TGCAGCGTTGAAAACAGGGGAAACACTGAAGCTTTCTTT
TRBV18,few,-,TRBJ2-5,CASSPPPGDLRETQYF,TGTGCCAGCTCACCACCGCCAGGGGACCTAAGAGAGACCCAGTACTTC
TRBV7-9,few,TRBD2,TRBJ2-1,CASSGELAGGPYNEQFF,TGTGCCAGCAGCGGAGAGTTAGCGGGAGGGCCTTACAATGAGCAGTTCTTC
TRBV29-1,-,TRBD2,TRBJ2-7,CSVAPAGTSGYEQYF,TGCAGCGTTGCCCCAGCCGGGACTAGCGGCTACGAGCAGTACTTC
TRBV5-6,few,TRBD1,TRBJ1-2,CASRRTGGESGGYTF,TGTGCCAGCAGGCGGACAGGGGGCGAGAGTGGTGGCTACACCTTC
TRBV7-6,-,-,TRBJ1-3,CASSLGLRVDGNTIYF,TGTGCCAGCAGCTTAGGCCTTAGGGTAGATGGAAACACCATATATTTT
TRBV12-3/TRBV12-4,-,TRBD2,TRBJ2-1,CASSLVGGRFGLRF,TGTGCCAGCAGTTTAGTGGGAGGGCGGTTTGGTCTTCGTTTC
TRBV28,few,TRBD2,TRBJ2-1,CASSLGTSGLRPNEQFF,TGTGCCAGCAGTCTAGGGACTAGCGGCCTGAGGCCCAATGAGCAGTTCTTC